The clone carrying this TCR beta chain has at least ten counts. Its antigen is unidentified. The data originate from a study of blood T cells in healthy people across ages. Overall study results and limits: A roughly linear age-dependent decrease characterized TCR beta diversity per million T cells.

Trimming took 1 base from V and 5 from J; bases not matched to a gene: 5. CDR3 length: 14 residues. Germline values: CDR1 SGDLS, CDR2 YYNGEE. Donors were systemically healthy Caucasian individuals from Russia aged about 6 to 90 years. Together with a sample-barcoded 5' primer, a J-beta primer mix was included in a second PCR lasting about 7 to 11 cycles. Via MiXCR, TCRdb re-called the 5' RACE reads, giving one row per CDR3 protein. The sample lists just under 900,000 distinct CDR3 sequences, less than 35% occurring once. Sequencing was carried out using blood. The chain employs TRBV9 and TRBJ2-7; 8 nucleotides align to TRBD2. This sequence originates from a woman of 80 years or more in good health. The CDR3 bases are TGTGCCAGCAGCGTATACGGGGGGGCCCACGAGCAGTACTTC. Translated, it gives CASSVYGGAHEQYF.